The next 25 T cell receptor beta chains were all read from a single sample in a study of blood T cell repertoires in COVID-19. The method was immunoSEQ multiplex PCR; TCRdb's version includes in-frame clones alone and lacks a portion of them. The sample shows around 200,000 clones, about 83% of them seen only once. Sequencing was done on a sample of peripheral blood. The origin of the receptors is a man aged 40-55 years with active or convalescent COVID-19.

A few counts support this clone. Other nucleotide sequences in the sample specify the same CDR3. The chain uses TRBV30 and TRBJ2-7; D is perhaps TRBD1 (6 bases). Germline values: CDR1 GTSNPN, CDR2 SVGIG (reference sequence). With 0 bases removed from V and 3 bases from J, the gap between germline ends came to 6 bases. This CDR3 comprises 12 residues. CDR3 residues: CAWSVGGYEQYF. The CDR3 DNA reads TGTGCCTGGAGTGTAGGGGGCTACGAGCAGTACTTC. Variable domain in full (rest from reference TRBV30 and TRBJ2-7): SQTIHQWPATLVQPVGSPLSLECTVEGTSNPNLYWYRQAAGRGLQLLFYSVGIGQISSEVPQNLSASRPQDRQFILSSKKLLLSDSGFYLCAWSVGGYEQYFGPGTRLTVT.

This clone was observed a few times. CDR3 loop: CASSSTGGSTEAFF. The CDR3 DNA sequence: TGTGCCAGCAGCTCCACTGGGGGGAGCACTGAAGCTTTCTTT. The chain couples TRBV7-9 to TRBJ1-1; possibly TRBD1 for D (5 bases). CDR3 size: 14 residues. The V end was cut by 4 bases, the J end by 4 bases, with 13 bases between. CDR1 SEHNR and CDR2 FQNEAQ come from the germline V gene (reference sequence).

The chain recombines TRBV7-9 with TRBJ1-3; 8 bases align to TRBD1. Germline-derived CDR1 and CDR2 are SEHNR and FQNEAQ (reference sequence). V shed 2 bases and J 3 bases; nucleotides not matched to a gene: 3. This CDR3 region has 15 residues. The chain's CDR3 is CASSLSDRGGNTIYF. CDR3 nucleotide sequence: TGTGCCAGCAGCTTATCTGACAGGGGTGGAAACACCATATATTTT.

This clone was seen only once. V gene TRBV7-9 combines with J gene TRBJ2-1; 10 bases fit TRBD2. V shed 4 bases, J shed 9 bases, and the junction held 12 bases outside the gene matches. The CDR3 contains 16 residues. Germline CDR1 is SEHNR and CDR2 is FQNEAQ (reference sequence). In DNA form, the CDR3 reads TGTGCCAGCAGCTATTGGCTAGCGGGAGTGGCTAGTGAGCAGTTCTTC. This gives the protein CASSYWLAGVASEQFF.

This clone was seen a handful of times. The chain carries TRBV12-5 and TRBJ2-3; 7 nucleotides agree with TRBD1. Trimming at V came to 5 bases and at J to 4 bases, leaving 15 bases not matched to a gene. The CDR3 runs 17 residues. Per germline, CDR1 LGHNT and CDR2 FRNRAP. The CDR3 DNA sequence: TGTGCTAGTGGTCTTTACAGGGGAAATATGATGGCAGATACGCAGTATTTT. Amino acids: CASGLYRGNMMADTQYF.

This clone appeared a single time. This chain connects TRBV5-4 to TRBJ1-2, with TRBD1 matching 7 bases. The CDR3 is 15 amino acids. CDR1 SGHNT and CDR2 YYREEE come from the germline V gene (reference sequence). J gave up 1 base and V 4 bases, and 7 bases lay outside the gene matches. The CDR3 loop is CASSPGTAFNYGYTF. CDR3 nucleotide sequence: TGTGCCAGCAGCCCAGGGACAGCCTTTAACTATGGCTACACCTTC.

The genes are TRBV19 and TRBJ1-5; 12 bases align to TRBD1. V lost 4 bases and J lost 7; bases outside the gene matches: 8. Looked up from germline, CDR1 is LNHDA and CDR2 is SQIVND (reference sequence). CDR3 length: 16 residues. DNA for the CDR3: TGTGCCAGTAGTACCATGGGACAGGGGGCTGGACAGCCCCAGCATTTT. Translation: CASSTMGQGAGQPQHF.

The gene calls are TRBV11-3 and TRBJ1-1; a possible D gene is TRBD1 (5 bases). Trimming shortened V by 5 bases and J by 2 bases, and 15 bases separated the two germline ends. Germline V gene sequence: CDR1 SGHNT, CDR2 YENEEA. CDR3 size: 15 residues. In nucleotides, the CDR3 is TGTGCCAGCAGCCCAGGGCAGAACCTCAACACTGAAGCTTTCTTT. This translates into CASSPGQNLNTEAFF.

V usage is TRBV10-3 and J usage is TRBJ1-3; 7 nucleotides match TRBD1. Looked up from germline, CDR1 is ENHRY and CDR2 is SYGVKD. Germline trimming cut 6 bases from V and 0 bases from J; bases unmatched to any gene: 8. The CDR3 spans 16 residues. The CDR3 sequence: CAIRETGTSSGNTIYF. The DNA of the CDR3 is TGTGCCATCAGAGAGACAGGGACCTCCTCTGGAAACACCATATATTTT.

The chain employs TRBV21-1 and TRBJ2-1; TRBD2 is taken as the D call from the table, unchecked against the DNA. TRBV21-1 is a documented pseudogene. This CDR3 is 19 amino acids long. The CDR3 sequence: CASSPRSLTLKSSYNEQFF. CDR3 sequence (DNA): TGTGCCAGCAGCCCGAGGAGCCTGACTCTCAAAAGCTCCTACAATGAGCAGTTCTTC.

The J gene is TRBJ2-1, the V gene TRBV27, with D possibly being TRBD1 (6 bases). Germline V gene data show CDR1 as MNHEY and CDR2 as SMNVEV (reference sequence). The ends were cut back, 8 bases at V and 1 base at J, with 15 bases in the middle. This CDR3 region has 15 residues. The CDR3 loop reads CASGRGGISYNEQFF. CDR3 DNA: TGTGCCAGCGGGCGTGGGGGCATTTCCTACAATGAGCAGTTCTTC.

This chain uses TRBV25-1 with TRBJ1-2; perhaps TRBD1 as D (6 bases). The ends were cut back, 4 bases at V and 3 bases at J, with 9 bases in the middle. The CDR3 is 13 amino acids. Germline V CDR1 and CDR2: MGHDK, SYGVNS. In DNA form, the CDR3 reads TGTGCCAGCAGTGGTCCAGGGGACTATGGCTACACCTTC. It translates to CASSGPGDYGYTF.

The chain recombines TRBV11-2 with TRBJ2-5; 9 nucleotides line up with TRBD2. CDR1 is SGHAT, CDR2 FQNNGV, per germline. V was pared by 4 bases and J by 4 bases, with 4 bases of the junction left unmatched. The CDR3 sequence is 14 residues long. This chain's CDR3 is CASSSRTSAETQYF. CDR3 bases: TGTGCCAGCAGCTCCAGGACTAGCGCAGAGACCCAGTACTTC.

The chain employs TRBV2 and TRBJ1-3; perhaps TRBD1 as D (5 bases). Trimming took 3 bases from V and 8 from J, leaving 11 bases between them. Germline V gives CDR1 SNHLY, CDR2 FYNNEI. The CDR3 sequence is 13 residues long. Here the CDR3 reads CASSDDRGYTIYF. The CDR3 region has the DNA TGTGCCAGCAGTGACGATAGGGGATACACCATATATTTT. Filled out from reference TRBV2 and TRBJ1-3, the complete variable domain reads EPEVTQTPSHQVTQMGQEVILRCVPISNHLYFYWYRQILGQKVEFLVSFYNNEISEKSEIFDDQFSVERPDGSNFTLKIRSTKLEDSAMYFCASSDDRGYTIYFGEGSWLTVV.

The rearrangement links TRBV3-1 (or the pseudogene TRBV3-2) to TRBJ2-3, with 14 bases lining up with TRBD2. Germline assignment: CDR1 LGHDT and CDR2 YNNKEL (reference sequence). The CDR3 spans 17 residues. The V and J ends lost 4 bases and 0 bases, in that order; junction bases with no gene match: 3. CDR3 sequence reads: CASSRGTSGSSTDTQYF. The CDR3 DNA is TGTGCCAGCAGCCGCGGGACTAGCGGGAGCAGCACAGATACGCAGTATTTT.

The chain uses TRBV19 and TRBJ2-7; TRBD2 matches 8 bases. CDR1 is LNHDA and CDR2 is SQIVND in the germline V gene (reference sequence). V shed 4 bases, J shed 2 bases, and the junction held 4 bases outside the gene matches. The CDR3 spans 14 residues. The CDR3 DNA sequence: TGTGCCAGTAGTACCGGACTAGCAACCTACGAGCAGTACTTC. It is translated as CASSTGLATYEQYF.

This sequence joins TRBV6-6 and TRBJ2-1; 7 positions agree with TRBD2. The CDR3 totals 15 residues. Germline V CDR1 and CDR2: MNHNY, SVGAGI (reference sequence). V lost 6 bases and J lost 0; bases outside the gene matches: 5. CDR3 loop: CASSQTSASYNEQFF. In DNA form, the CDR3 reads TGTGCCAGCAGCCAAACTAGCGCCTCCTACAATGAGCAGTTCTTC.

J is TRBJ2-7 and V is TRBV5-1; TRBD2 aligns across 13 bases. J gave up 7 bases and V 4 bases, and 8 bases lay outside the gene matches. This CDR3 contains 15 residues. Per germline, CDR1 SGHRS and CDR2 YFSETQ. CDR3 loop: CASSGTSGGATEQYF. CDR3 sequence (DNA): TGCGCCAGCAGCGGAACTAGCGGGGGGGCTACGGAGCAGTACTTC.

The chain carries TRBV5-6 and TRBJ1-6; no clear D. This CDR3 comprises 15 residues. Trimming took off 4 bases at V and 0 bases at J, with 8 bases between the two ends. Germline V CDR1 and CDR2: SGHDT, YYEEEE. The CDR3: CASSGDNSYNSPLHF. DNA of the CDR3: TGTGCCAGCAGCGGAGATAACTCCTATAATTCACCCCTCCACTTT.

This chain links TRBV7-6 with TRBJ2-5; D might be TRBD1 (5 bases). V dropped 1 base and J dropped 1 base, with 13 bases sitting between them. Germline CDR1 SGHVS, CDR2 FNYEAQ. CDR3 length: 16 residues. CDR3 sequence reads: CASSLGSADTQETQYF. The CDR3, as DNA: TGTGCCAGCAGCTTAGGCTCTGCGGACACCCAAGAGACCCAGTACTTC.

The gene calls are TRBV7-8 and TRBJ1-2; TRBD1 is a possible D gene (5 bases). Looked up from germline, CDR1 is SGHVS and CDR2 is FQNEAQ. The CDR3 has 15 amino acids. Trimming cost V 5 bases and J 6 bases, with 19 bases left between them. Written as DNA, the CDR3 is TGTGCCAGCAGCCCGGTCTATGCCAGGGCCCATGGCTACACCTTC. Translation gives CASSPVYARAHGYTF.

This clone was observed a single time. This rearrangement joins TRBV4-1 to TRBJ1-1; D uncertain. The CDR3 is 16 residues long. CDR1 is MGHRA, CDR2 YSYEKL, per germline. Trimming shortened V by 1 base and J by 6 bases, and 18 bases separated the two germline ends. The CDR3 sequence is CASSQGRNGLIPEAFF. The CDR3 DNA follows: TGCGCCAGCAGCCAAGGTAGAAACGGTTTAATCCCTGAAGCTTTCTTT.

The rearrangement links TRBV18 to TRBJ1-1; the match to TRBD1 covers 8 bases. The CDR3 length is 14 residues. The germline V gene has CDR1 KGHSH and CDR2 LQKENI. Germline trimming cut 0 bases from V and 8 bases from J; bases unmatched to any gene: 5. The CDR3 DNA is TGTGCCAGCTCACCACCGGCGCAGGGGGCCGAAGCTTTCTTT. Residues: CASSPPAQGAEAFF.

This clone was counted between two and nine times. V usage is TRBV18 and J usage is TRBJ1-3; TRBD1 is a possible D gene (6 bases). Germline CDR1 is KGHSH and CDR2 is LQKENI. The CDR3 consists of 15 residues. V lost 3 bases, J lost 2 bases, and 11 bases lay in between. Written as DNA, the CDR3 is TGTGCCAGCTCACCGTCGCGGGGGCCTGGAAACACCATATATTTT. It codes for CASSPSRGPGNTIYF.

The rearrangement joins TRBV10-3 to TRBJ2-1; 9 positions agree with TRBD1. V lost 6 bases and J lost 7; bases outside the gene matches: 7. CDR1 ENHRY and CDR2 SYGVKD come from the germline V gene. This CDR3 is built from 14 residues. This chain's CDR3 is CAIRPGQGINEQFF. The CDR3 region has the DNA TGTGCCATCAGACCGGGACAGGGAATAAATGAGCAGTTCTTC.